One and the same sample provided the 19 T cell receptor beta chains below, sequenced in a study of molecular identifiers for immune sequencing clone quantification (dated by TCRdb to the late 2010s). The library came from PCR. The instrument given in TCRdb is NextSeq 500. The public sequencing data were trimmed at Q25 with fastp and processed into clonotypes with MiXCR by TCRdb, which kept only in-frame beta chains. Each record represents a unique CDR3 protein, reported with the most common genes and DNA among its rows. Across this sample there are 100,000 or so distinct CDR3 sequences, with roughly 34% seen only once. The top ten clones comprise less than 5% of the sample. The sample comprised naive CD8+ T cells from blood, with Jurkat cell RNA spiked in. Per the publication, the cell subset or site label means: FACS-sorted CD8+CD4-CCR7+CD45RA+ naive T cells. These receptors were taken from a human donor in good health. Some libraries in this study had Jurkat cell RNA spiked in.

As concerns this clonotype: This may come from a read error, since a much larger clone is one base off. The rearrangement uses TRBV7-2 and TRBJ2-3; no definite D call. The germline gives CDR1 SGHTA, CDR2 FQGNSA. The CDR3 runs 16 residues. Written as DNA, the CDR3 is TGTGCCAGCAGCTTATTCGGCGCGGAGTCCACAGATACGCTGTATTTT. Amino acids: CASSLFGAESTDTLYF.

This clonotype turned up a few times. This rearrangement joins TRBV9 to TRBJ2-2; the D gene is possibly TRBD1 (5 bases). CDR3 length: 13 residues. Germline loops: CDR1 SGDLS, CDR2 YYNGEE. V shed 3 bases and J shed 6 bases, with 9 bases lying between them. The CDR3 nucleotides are TGTGCCAGCAGCGGTGAAGGGGCCGGGGAGCTGTTTTTT. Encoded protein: CASSGEGAGELFF. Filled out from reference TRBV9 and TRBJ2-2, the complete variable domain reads DSGVTQTPKHLITATGQRVTLRCSPRSGDLSVYWYQQSLDQGLQFLIQYYNGEERAKGNILERFSAQQFPDLHSELNLSSLELGDSALYFCASSGEGAGELFFGEGSRLTVL.

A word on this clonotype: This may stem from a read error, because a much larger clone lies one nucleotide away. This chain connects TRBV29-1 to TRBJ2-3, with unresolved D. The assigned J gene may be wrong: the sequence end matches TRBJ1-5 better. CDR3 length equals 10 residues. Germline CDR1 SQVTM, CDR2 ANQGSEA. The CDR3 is CSVELHTQHF. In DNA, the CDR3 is TGCAGCGTTGAACTGCATACGCAGCATTTT.

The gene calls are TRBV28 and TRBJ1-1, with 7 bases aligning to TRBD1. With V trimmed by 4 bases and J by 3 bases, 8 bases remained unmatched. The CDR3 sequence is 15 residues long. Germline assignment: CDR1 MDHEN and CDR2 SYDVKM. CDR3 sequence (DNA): TGTGCCAGCAGTTCTACCAACAGGGGACACACTGAAGCTTTCTTT. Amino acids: CASSSTNRGHTEAFF.

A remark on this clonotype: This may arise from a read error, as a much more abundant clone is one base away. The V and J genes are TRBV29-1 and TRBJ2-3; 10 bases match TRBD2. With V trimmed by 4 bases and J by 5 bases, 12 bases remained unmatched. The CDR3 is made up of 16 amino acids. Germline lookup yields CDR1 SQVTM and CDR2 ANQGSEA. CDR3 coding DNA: TGCAGCGTTGGCGGCCAAGCGGGAGGGCGGGAAGATACGCAGTATTTT. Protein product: CSVGGQAGGREDTQYF.

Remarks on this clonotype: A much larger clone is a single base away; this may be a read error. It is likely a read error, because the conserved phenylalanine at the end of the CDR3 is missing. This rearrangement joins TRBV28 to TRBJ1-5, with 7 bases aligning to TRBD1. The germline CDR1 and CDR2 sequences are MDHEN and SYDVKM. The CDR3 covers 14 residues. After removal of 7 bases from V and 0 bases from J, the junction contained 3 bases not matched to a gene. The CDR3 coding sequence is TGTGCCAGCAAGGGACAGTATAGCAATCAGCCCCAGCATATT. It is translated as CASKGQYSNQPQHI.

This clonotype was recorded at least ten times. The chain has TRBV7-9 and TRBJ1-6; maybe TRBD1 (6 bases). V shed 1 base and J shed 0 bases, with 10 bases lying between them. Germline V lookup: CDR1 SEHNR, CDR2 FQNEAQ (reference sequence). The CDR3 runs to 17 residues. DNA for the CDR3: TGTGCCAGCAGCTTAGAGGGACAACTCTCCTATAATTCACCCCTCCACTTT. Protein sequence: CASSLEGQLSYNSPLHF.

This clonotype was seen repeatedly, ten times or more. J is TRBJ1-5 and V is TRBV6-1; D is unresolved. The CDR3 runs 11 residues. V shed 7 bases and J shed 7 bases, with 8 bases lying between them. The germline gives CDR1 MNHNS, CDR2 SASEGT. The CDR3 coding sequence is TGTGCCAGCACGGGAGGCCAGCCCCAGCATTTT. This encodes CASTGGQPQHF.

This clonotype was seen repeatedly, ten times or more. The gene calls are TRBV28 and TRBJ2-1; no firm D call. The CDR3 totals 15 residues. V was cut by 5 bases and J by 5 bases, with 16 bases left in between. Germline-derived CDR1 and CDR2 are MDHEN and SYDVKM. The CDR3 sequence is CASSKWVSQDNEQFF. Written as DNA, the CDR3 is TGTGCCAGCAGTAAGTGGGTCTCCCAGGACAATGAGCAGTTCTTC. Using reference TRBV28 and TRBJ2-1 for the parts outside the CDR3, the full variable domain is DVKVTQSSRYLVKRTGEKVFLECVQDMDHENMFWYRQDPGLGLRLIYFSYDVKMKEKGDIPEGYSVSREKKERFSLILESASTNQTSMYLCASSKWVSQDNEQFFGPGTRLTVL.

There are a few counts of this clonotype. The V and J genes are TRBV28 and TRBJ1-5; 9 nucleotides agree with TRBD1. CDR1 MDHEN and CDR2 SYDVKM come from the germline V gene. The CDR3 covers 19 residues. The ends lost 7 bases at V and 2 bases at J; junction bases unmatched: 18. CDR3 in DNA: TGTGCCAGCACGATATCGGGACAGGGAGGCCTTACTGGCAATCAGCCCCAGCATTTT. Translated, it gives CASTISGQGGLTGNQPQHF. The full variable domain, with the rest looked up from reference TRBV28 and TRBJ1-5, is DVKVTQSSRYLVKRTGEKVFLECVQDMDHENMFWYRQDPGLGLRLIYFSYDVKMKEKGDIPEGYSVSREKKERFSLILESASTNQTSMYLCASTISGQGGLTGNQPQHFGDGTRLSIL.

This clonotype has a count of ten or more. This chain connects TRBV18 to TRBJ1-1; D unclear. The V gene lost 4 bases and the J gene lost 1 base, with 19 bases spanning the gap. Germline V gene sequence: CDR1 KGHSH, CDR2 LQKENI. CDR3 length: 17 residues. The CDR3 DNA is TGTGCCAGCTCACGGGTCCGCGTACCAATGGAGAACACTGAAGCTTTCTTT. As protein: CASSRVRVPMENTEAFF.

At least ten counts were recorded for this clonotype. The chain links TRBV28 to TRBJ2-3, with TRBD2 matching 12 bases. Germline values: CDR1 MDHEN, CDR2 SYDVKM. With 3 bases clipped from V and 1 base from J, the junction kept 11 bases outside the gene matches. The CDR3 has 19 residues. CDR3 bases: TGTGCCAGCAGTTTCCCCCCTAGCGGGAGGGCCTTGGGCACAGATACGCAGTATTTT. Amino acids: CASSFPPSGRALGTDTQYF.

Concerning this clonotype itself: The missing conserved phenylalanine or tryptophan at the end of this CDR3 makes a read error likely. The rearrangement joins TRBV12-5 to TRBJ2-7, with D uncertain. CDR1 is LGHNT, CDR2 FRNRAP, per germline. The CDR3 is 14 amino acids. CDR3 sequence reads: CASGLQQSPDEQYI. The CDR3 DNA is TGTGCAAGTGGTTTGCAACAATCACCAGATGAGCAGTACATC.

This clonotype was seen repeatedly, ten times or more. The DNA of the CDR3 is TGTGCCAGCAGCCGGGGACTAGCGGGAGGCCAAGAGACCCAGTACTTC. Encoded protein: CASSRGLAGGQETQYF. The genes are TRBV5-5 and TRBJ2-5; TRBD2 matches at 15 bases. V lost 4 bases to trimming and J lost 1 base; unmatched junction nucleotides: 2. The CDR3 totals 16 residues. Germline CDR1 and CDR2: SGHKS and YYEKEE (reference sequence).

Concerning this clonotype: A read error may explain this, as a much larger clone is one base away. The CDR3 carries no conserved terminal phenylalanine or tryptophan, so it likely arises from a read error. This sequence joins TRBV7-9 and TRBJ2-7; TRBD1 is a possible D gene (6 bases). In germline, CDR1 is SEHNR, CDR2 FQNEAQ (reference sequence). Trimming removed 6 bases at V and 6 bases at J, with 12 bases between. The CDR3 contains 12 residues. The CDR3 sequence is CASSSDRGEQYI. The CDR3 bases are TGTGCCAGCAGTTCGGACAGAGGCGAGCAGTACATC.

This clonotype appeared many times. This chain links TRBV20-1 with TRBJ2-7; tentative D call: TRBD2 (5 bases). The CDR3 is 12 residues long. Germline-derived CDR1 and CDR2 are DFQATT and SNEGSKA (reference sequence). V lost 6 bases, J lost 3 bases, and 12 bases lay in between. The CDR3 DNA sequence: TGCAGTGCCCCACTCAGCGGCTACGAGCAGTACTTC. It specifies CSAPLSGYEQYF.

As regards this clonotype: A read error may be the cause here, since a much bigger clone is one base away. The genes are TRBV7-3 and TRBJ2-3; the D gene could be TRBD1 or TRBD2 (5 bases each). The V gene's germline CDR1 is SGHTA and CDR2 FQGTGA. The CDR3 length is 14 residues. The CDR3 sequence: CASSHRLSTGTQYF. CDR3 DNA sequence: TGTGCCAGCAGCCACCGACTATCCACAGGTACGCAGTATTTT.

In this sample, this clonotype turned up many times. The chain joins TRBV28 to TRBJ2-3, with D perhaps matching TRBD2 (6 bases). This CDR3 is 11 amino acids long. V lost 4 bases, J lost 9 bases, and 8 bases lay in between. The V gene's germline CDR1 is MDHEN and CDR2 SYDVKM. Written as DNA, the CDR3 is TGTGCCAGCAGTTCGGAGGGGACGCAGTATTTT. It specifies CASSSEGTQYF.

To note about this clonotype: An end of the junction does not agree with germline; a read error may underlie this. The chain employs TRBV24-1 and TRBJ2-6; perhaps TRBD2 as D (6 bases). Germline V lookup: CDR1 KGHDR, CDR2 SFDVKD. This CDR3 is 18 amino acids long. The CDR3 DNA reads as TGTGCCACCAGTGATAATAGCGGTCCCAACTCTGGGGCCAACGACCTGACTTTC. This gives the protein CATSDNSGPNSGANDLTF.